The rows below give T cell receptor beta chains drawn from one sample of a study of OX40 agonist ivuxolimab in advanced cancers. Assay used: immunoSEQ multiplex PCR; TCRdb lists only in-frame clones, some missing. Here the sample spans roughly 26,000 clones, more than 80% being singletons. The sample here was CD4+ or CD8+ T cells sorted from blood, taken in a trial of the OX40 agonist ivuxolimab. These receptors all come from an adult with an advanced solid tumor such as melanoma, head and neck, liver or kidney cancer. Both conserved end residues are part of each CDR3.

J gene | V gene | CDR3 protein
TRBJ1-6 | TRBV4-1 | CASSQDRQGYNSPLHF
TRBJ2-3 | TRBV7-9 | CASSFVGQGFTDTQYF
TRBJ2-1 | TRBV19 | CASSRTSGNYNEQFF
TRBJ2-3 | TRBV6-1 | CASYGTSGRTDTQYF
TRBJ1-6 | TRBV28 | CASSFGTGGSPLHF
TRBJ2-1 | TRBV4-1 | CASSPGGYNEQFF
TRBJ2-7 | TRBV9 | CASSTGTTAYEQYF
TRBJ2-7 | TRBV6-5 | CASRQDRATYEQYF
TRBJ2-2 | TRBV4-1 | CASSHPFVGPGANTGELFF
TRBJ2-5 | TRBV28 | CASSLRTYQETQYF
TRBJ2-7 | TRBV5-6 | CASSLQASYEQYF
TRBJ2-1 | TRBV15 | CATSRDLASGTYNEQFF
TRBJ2-7 | TRBV7-9 | CASSRAGTGYFEEQYF
TRBJ2-3 | TRBV4-2 | CASSYQGVAGGPSDTQYF
TRBJ2-5 | TRBV10-2 | CASSESDGREVETQYF
TRBJ1-4 | TRBV27 | CASSLRPEDITNEKLFF
TRBJ2-1 | TRBV15 | CATSREDRGFYNEQFF
TRBJ2-3 | TRBV19 | CASSRLAVFTDTQYF
TRBJ2-7 | TRBV6-5 | CASSAGGLAHEQYF
TRBJ2-1 | TRBV9 | CASSPGGAGRELF
TRBJ2-7 | TRBV5-1 | CASSLNYEQYF
TRBJ1-5 | TRBV2 | CASGDRDEPQHF
TRBJ2-1 | TRBV28 | CASKQTSGNSYNEQFF
TRBJ1-3 | TRBV19 | CASSIIGGAGNTIYF
TRBJ1-5 | TRBV10-3 | CAISDEGPNQPQHF
TRBJ2-3 | TRBV7-9 | CASSPPTSGTSTDTQYF
TRBJ2-1 | TRBV25-1 | CASSPSSYNEQFF
TRBJ1-5 | TRBV4-2 | CASSLGEGANQPQHF
TRBJ2-1 | TRBV27 | CASSPGLAGYYNEQFF
TRBJ1-4 | TRBV9 | CASSVVDRGSLNEKLFF
TRBJ2-7 | TRBV10-2 | CASSGYYEQYF
TRBJ2-3 | TRBV11-2 | CASSLDPPDTQYF
TRBJ1-5 | TRBV6-5 | CASSSGYSNQPQHF
TRBJ2-7 | TRBV19 | CASSIGIGQIYEQYF
TRBJ2-2 | TRBV11-2 | CASSLGFELFF
TRBJ1-1 | TRBV4-1 | CASSQRDTNTEAFF
TRBJ1-5 | TRBV19 | CASSIDENQPQHF
TRBJ1-3 | TRBV11-2 | CASSNAYRGPNNTIYF
TRBJ2-2 | TRBV27 | CASSYGGNTGELFF
TRBJ1-5 | TRBV7-8 | CASSLAGTPVVQPQHF
TRBJ2-3 | TRBV2 | CASLRRTSSTDTQYF
TRBJ2-1 | TRBV5-1 | CASTGTGTSSYNEQFF
TRBJ1-1 | TRBV6-1 | CASSDGIMNTEAFF